This T cell receptor (beta chain) was sequenced during a study of Graves' ophthalmopathy and Graves' hyperthyroidism. As for the study in general: Stable hyperthyroidism referred to disease that showed no ophthalmopathy within 18 months of follow-up.

Scientists amplified the TCR beta CDR3 regions from RNA transcripts. An initial RT-PCR round employing HTBI primers preceded a second-round multiplex PCR. TCRdb analysed the multiplex PCR reads with MiXCR anew, one entry per CDR3 protein. The data contain about 1.2 million distinct CDR3 sequences, 35% to 40% of them seen just once; the ten biggest clones take up roughly 10%. Worth noting for this clonotype: Its matching antigen is unknown.

Reliance was placed on clinical symptoms, serum thyroxine, TRAb, thyroid ultrasound and orbital computed tomography for diagnosis. Germline values: CDR1 GTSNPN, CDR2 SVGIG (reference sequence). This CDR3 contains 14 residues. With 1 base clipped from V and 5 bases from J, the junction kept 7 bases outside the gene matches. General study points: Built on 13 signatures, a model told ophthalmopathy apart from stable hyperthyroidism with about 90% sensitivity and approximately 80% specificity. Most expanded thyroid clonotypes above 0.001 frequency also appeared in blood.

Sequencing used peripheral blood or thyroid tissue (not recorded which). This TCR was recovered from an adult man with Graves' hyperthyroidism. The chain couples TRBV30 to TRBJ1-1; 7 bases align to TRBD1. The CDR3 DNA follows: TGTGCCTGGAGTGGGGAGGGGGCGAGGACTGAAGCTTTCTTT. Translated, it gives CAWSGEGARTEAFF.